The source of this T cell receptor beta chain is a study of response to subunit inactivated influenza vaccine. TCRdb processed the RT-PCR reads anew with MiXCR; each CDR3 protein has one entry. The data contain around 580,000 distinct CDR3 sequences, 12% to 15% of them singletons. Ten or more counts support this clonotype. The CDR3 spans 13 residues. The V gene lost 3 bases and the J gene lost 1 base, with 7 bases spanning the gap. Germline V gives CDR1 MDHEN, CDR2 SYDVKM. This rearrangement joins TRBV28 to TRBJ2-7; D gene ambiguous. The TCR was taken from a man between 50 and 59 years old who received an inactivated influenza vaccine. This specimen consisted of PBMCs from blood, obtained roughly 12 days after vaccination. CDR3 region: CASSLQVSYEQYF. CDR3 nucleotides: TGTGCCAGCAGTTTGCAGGTTTCCTACGAGCAGTACTTC.